The clone carrying this T cell receptor (beta chain) was counted ten times or more. The V gene lost 5 bases and the J gene lost 7 bases, with 18 bases spanning the gap. CDR1 is SGHTA and CDR2 is FQGNSA in the germline V gene. The CDR3 totals 14 residues. This sample is drawn from a study of low-dose radiotherapy and immunotherapy resistance in tumors. Study background: On an every-two-weeks schedule, patients received intravenous nivolumab 240 mg, along with ipilimumab 1 mg/kg every six weeks.

Gene-specific TRAV and TRBV primers were used for first-strand cDNA, covering alpha and beta chains. With a constant-region primer and a V-primer adapter, TCRs were subjected to around 20 PCR cycles of amplification. Amplification of the isolated mRNA used in vitro transcription. Each CDR3 protein is one row after TCRdb ran MiXCR on the reads. Of some 60,000 distinct CDR3 sequences listed, around a quarter are singletons. Time point indicated: before trial treatment. The specimen comprised PBMCs, sampled before treatment. The chain uses TRBV7-2 and TRBJ2-7, with D hard to call. This clonotype originated in a male donor with rectosigmoid adenocarcinoma. CDR3 nucleotides: TGTGCCAGCAGCCCCAACCCCCTTCTTTTTGAGCAGTACTTC. The encoded protein is CASSPNPLLFEQYF.